This T cell receptor (beta chain) was observed in a study of blood T cell repertoires in COVID-19. Overall study: The analysed material was cDNA or gDNA that came from T cells, B-cell-depleted T cells, or PBMCs.

Residents of about 25 US areas, aged roughly 18 to 89 years, made up the participants. Clinical history as reported by participants underpinned cohort assignment. The recovered donors of Cohort 3 showed two negative PCRs, clearance, or symptom resolution. V lost 4 bases to trimming and J lost 4 bases; unmatched junction nucleotides: 5. In germline, CDR1 is GTSNPN, CDR2 SVGIG (reference sequence). The CDR3 is made up of 13 amino acids. Using immunoSEQ multiplex PCR, the repertoire was profiled, and TCRdb retains in-frame clones only, with some absent. The sample records 400,000 or so clones, less than 95% being singletons.

Sample: PBMCs or T cells enriched from blood (not recorded which). The genes are TRBV30 and TRBJ2-7; 9 bases are shared with TRBD2. The sequence derives from a man aged 18 to 30 who had recovered from COVID-19. For the CDR3, the DNA is TGTGCCTGGACTAGCGGGATAGGATACGAGCAGTACTTC. It encodes CAWTSGIGYEQYF.